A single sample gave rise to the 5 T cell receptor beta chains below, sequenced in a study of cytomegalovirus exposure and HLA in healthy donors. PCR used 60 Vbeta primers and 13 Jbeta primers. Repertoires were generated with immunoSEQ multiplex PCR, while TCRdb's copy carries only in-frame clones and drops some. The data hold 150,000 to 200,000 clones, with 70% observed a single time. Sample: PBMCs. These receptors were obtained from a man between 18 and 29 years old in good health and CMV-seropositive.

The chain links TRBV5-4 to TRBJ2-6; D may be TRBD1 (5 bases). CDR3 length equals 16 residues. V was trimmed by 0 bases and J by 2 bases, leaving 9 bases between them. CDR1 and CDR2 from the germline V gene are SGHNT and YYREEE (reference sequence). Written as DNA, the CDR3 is TGTGCCAGCAGCTTGGAGTTCAGGGCTGGGGCCAACGTCCTGACTTTC. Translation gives CASSLEFRAGANVLTF.

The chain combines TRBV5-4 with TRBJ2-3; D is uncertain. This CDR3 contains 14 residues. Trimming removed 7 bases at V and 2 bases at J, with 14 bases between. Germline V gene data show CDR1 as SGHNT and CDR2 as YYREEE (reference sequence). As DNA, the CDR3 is TGTGCCAGCGGTGGCGGAACCTACACAGATACGCAGTATTTT. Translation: CASGGGTYTDTQYF.

CDR3: CASSLGGGEDYGYTF. The DNA of the CDR3 is TGTGCCAGCAGCTTAGGAGGGGGCGAGGACTATGGCTACACCTTC. The V call is TRBV7-6, the J call TRBJ1-2; TRBD1 matches at 7 bases. This CDR3 spans 15 amino acids. Losses at the gene ends were 1 base for V and 3 bases for J; bases not matched to a gene: 5. Germline loops: CDR1 SGHVS, CDR2 FNYEAQ.

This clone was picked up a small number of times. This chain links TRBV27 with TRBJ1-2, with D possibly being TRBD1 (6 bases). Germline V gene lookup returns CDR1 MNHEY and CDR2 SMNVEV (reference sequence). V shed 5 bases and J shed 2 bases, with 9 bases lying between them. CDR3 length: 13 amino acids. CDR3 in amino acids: CASSTTGNYGYTF. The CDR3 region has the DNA TGTGCCAGCAGTACCACAGGGAACTATGGCTACACCTTC.

The CDR3 DNA is TGCAGCGTTGAAGACGAGCCCCAGGGGTTTCAGTACTTC. It specifies CSVEDEPQGFQYF. The chain carries TRBV29-1 and TRBJ2-4; D may be TRBD1 (6 bases). Trimming shortened V by 0 bases and J by 11 bases, and 14 bases separated the two germline ends. Germline loops: CDR1 SQVTM, CDR2 ANQGSEA. The CDR3 contains 13 residues.